This entry features one T cell receptor beta chain sequence. Its antigen is not identified. The sample belongs to a study of OX40 agonist ivuxolimab in advanced cancers. Generated by immunoSEQ multiplex PCR, the TCRdb table keeps only in-frame clones and is missing some. The table shows about 46,000 clones, with 88% occurring only once. Overall study results and limits: Patients with a partial response at 0.1-3.0 mg/kg had among the lowest clonal expansion.

V trimming: 0 bases; J trimming: 10 bases; junction bases outside the gene matches: 3. The CDR3 covers 14 residues. Per the germline V gene, CDR1 is MNHEY and CDR2 is SMNVEV (reference sequence). This TCR was sampled from an adult with an advanced solid tumor such as melanoma, head and neck, liver or kidney cancer. This chain joins TRBV27 and TRBJ1-1, with 12 positions matching TRBD1. The source was CD4+ or CD8+ T cells sorted from blood, collected in a trial of the OX40 agonist ivuxolimab. The CDR3 protein is CASSLSPGQGAAFF. The DNA of the CDR3 is TGTGCCAGCAGTTTATCTCCGGGACAGGGGGCAGCTTTCTTT.